The T cell receptor beta chain under discussion was sequenced for a study of T cells in women clearing cervical HPV infection. Study background: Case blood drawn at lesion detection; control blood after infection cleared. HLA type stays a possible confounder, typing being limited.

As for this clone: The antigen remains undetermined. The missing CDR3 end, 3 residues past where the read stops, is filled in from the germline J gene.

Using immunoSEQ multiplex PCR, the repertoire was profiled, and TCRdb retains in-frame clones only, with some absent. Recorded for this sample: 9,200 or so clones. V trimming: 1 base; J trimming: 4 bases; junction bases outside the gene matches: 9. The CDR3 is 17 residues long. Germline assignment: CDR1 SGHRS and CDR2 YFSETQ. Study-wide findings and caveats: Effector/memory and HPV-specific T cells were not isolated, and association timing is unknown. Repertoire richness, not evenness, was significantly elevated in CIN3+ cases versus controls.

The source is a woman between 18 and 69 years old with a cervical HPV16 infection that either progressed to CIN3+ or cleared (not recorded which). The chain recombines TRBV5-1 with TRBJ2-1; 9 bases align to TRBD2. Sequenced material: blood buffy coat. This chain's CDR3 is CASSLSPAGGPYNEQFF. The sequenced CDR3 bases are TGCGCCAGCAGCTTGTCTCCGGCGGGGGGGCCATACAATGAG.